This T cell receptor beta chain was captured in a study of T cells after yellow fever vaccination. TCRdb independently ran MiXCR on the 5' RACE reads; one entry per CDR3 protein. The sample has around 310,000 distinct CDR3 sequences; 8.5% to 9% are singletons. Whole-study findings and limits: Clones from primary vaccination mostly reappeared after the booster (around 96% CD4, roughly 87% CD8).

This clonotype was counted only a few times. Its antigen is still unknown. CDR1 is PRHDT, CDR2 FYEKMQ, per germline (reference sequence). The CDR3 length is 13 residues. Trimming removed 2 bases from V and 5 bases from J, with 7 bases in between. The sample in question was PBMCs, obtained on the day of the first yellow fever vaccination. This receptor was taken from a young man who received the YFV17D yellow fever vaccine. The V gene is TRBV13, the J gene TRBJ2-4; D is tentatively TRBD1 or TRBD2 (5 bases each). Written as DNA, the CDR3 is TGTGCCAGCAGCTTATTGGGGGAAAACATTCAGTACTTC. Translation: CASSLLGENIQYF.